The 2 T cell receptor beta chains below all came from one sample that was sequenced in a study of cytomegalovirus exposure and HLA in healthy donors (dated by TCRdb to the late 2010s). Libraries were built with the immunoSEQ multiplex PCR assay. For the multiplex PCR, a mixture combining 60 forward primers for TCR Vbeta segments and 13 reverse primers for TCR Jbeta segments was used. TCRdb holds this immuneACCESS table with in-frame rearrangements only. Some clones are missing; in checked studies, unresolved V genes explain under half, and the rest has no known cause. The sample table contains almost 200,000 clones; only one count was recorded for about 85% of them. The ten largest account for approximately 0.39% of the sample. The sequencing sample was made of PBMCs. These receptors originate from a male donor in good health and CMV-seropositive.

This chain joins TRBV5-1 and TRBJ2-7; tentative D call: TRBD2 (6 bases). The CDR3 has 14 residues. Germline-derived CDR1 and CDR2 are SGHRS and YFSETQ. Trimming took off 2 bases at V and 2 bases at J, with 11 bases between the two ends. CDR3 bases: TGCGCCAGCAGCTTAGCGGGCAACCCCTACGAGCAGTACTTC. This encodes CASSLAGNPYEQYF. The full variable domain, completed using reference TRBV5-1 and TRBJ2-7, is KAGVTQTPRYLIKTRGQQVTLSCSPISGHRSVSWYQQTPGQGLQFLFEYFSETQRNKGNFPGRFSGRQFSNSRSEMNVSTLELGDSALYLCASSLAGNPYEQYFGPGTRLTVT.

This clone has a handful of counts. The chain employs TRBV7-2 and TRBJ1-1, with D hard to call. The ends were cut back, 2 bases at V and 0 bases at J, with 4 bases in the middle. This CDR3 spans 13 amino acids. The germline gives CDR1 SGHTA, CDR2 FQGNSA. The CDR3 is CASSLIMNTEAFF. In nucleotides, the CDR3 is TGTGCCAGCAGCTTAATCATGAACACTGAAGCTTTCTTT.